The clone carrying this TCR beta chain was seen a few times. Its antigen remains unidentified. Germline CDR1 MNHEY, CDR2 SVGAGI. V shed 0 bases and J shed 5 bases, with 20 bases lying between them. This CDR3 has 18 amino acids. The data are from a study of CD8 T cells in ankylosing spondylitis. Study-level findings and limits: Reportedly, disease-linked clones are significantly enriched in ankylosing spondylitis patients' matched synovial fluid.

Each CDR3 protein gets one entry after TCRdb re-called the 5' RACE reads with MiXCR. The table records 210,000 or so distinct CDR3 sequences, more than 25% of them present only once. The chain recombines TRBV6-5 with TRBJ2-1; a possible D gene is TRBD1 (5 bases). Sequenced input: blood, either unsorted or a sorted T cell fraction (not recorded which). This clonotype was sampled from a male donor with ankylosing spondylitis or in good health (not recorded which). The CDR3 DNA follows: TGTGCCAGCAGTTACTCCCCTCCCTCCCAGCCCAGGGACAATGAGCAGTTCTTC. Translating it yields CASSYSPPSQPRDNEQFF.